Listed here are 17 T cell receptor beta chains from one sample, sequenced in a study of T cell responses to AZD1222 COVID-19 vaccine. Using immunoSEQ multiplex PCR, the repertoire was profiled, and TCRdb retains in-frame clones only, with some absent. This sample yields about 140,000 clones, of which 85% to 95% are seen a single time; approximately 1.5% belongs to the top ten. The starting material was peripheral blood, obtained on day 0 of AZD1222 vaccination. The receptors shown here come from an adult in good health.

The CDR3 DNA reads as TGTGCCAGCAGCGTAGGGGCCAGCATGAACACTGAAGCTTTCTTT. Translation: CASSVGASMNTEAFF. V usage is TRBV9 and J usage is TRBJ1-1; D is undetermined. The V end lost 0 bases, the J end lost 0 bases, and 9 bases lay between the germline ends. In germline, CDR1 is SGDLS, CDR2 YYNGEE. The CDR3 is 15 residues long. Combining the CDR3 with reference TRBV9 and TRBJ1-1 gives the whole variable domain DSGVTQTPKHLITATGQRVTLRCSPRSGDLSVYWYQQSLDQGLQFLIQYYNGEERAKGNILERFSAQQFPDLHSELNLSSLELGDSALYFCASSVGASMNTEAFFGQGTRLTVV.

V and J are TRBV27 and TRBJ1-2; tentatively, D is TRBD1 (6 bases). Germline lookup yields CDR1 MNHEY and CDR2 SMNVEV (reference sequence). Trimming left V 6 bases short and J 7 bases short, with 15 bases between. The CDR3 is 13 residues long. The CDR3 DNA reads as TGTGCCAGCAGCTCTCGGGGGCTTGGTGGCTACACCTTC. Translated: CASSSRGLGGYTF.

CDR3 region: CASSRTALGRETQYF. Here the CDR3 DNA reads TGTGCCAGCAGTCGGACCGCTCTCGGGAGGGAGACCCAGTACTTC. This rearrangement joins TRBV28 to TRBJ2-5, with 7 bases lining up with TRBD2. The V segment lost 5 bases and the J segment 5 bases; nucleotides outside the gene matches: 11. Germline V CDR1 and CDR2: MDHEN, SYDVKM. This CDR3 has 15 amino acids. The full variable domain, its missing parts supplied by reference TRBV28 and TRBJ2-5, is DVKVTQSSRYLVKRTGEKVFLECVQDMDHENMFWYRQDPGLGLRLIYFSYDVKMKEKGDIPEGYSVSREKKERFSLILESASTNQTSMYLCASSRTALGRETQYFGPGTRLLVL.

The CDR3 DNA sequence: TGTGCCAGCAGAACAGCGGGGGTTCATGATTCACCCCTCCACTTT. This translates into CASRTAGVHDSPLHF. This sequence joins TRBV6-5 and TRBJ1-6; D may be TRBD1 (5 bases). V was trimmed by 6 bases and J by 8 bases, leaving 17 bases between them. The CDR3 totals 15 residues. CDR1 is MNHEY and CDR2 is SVGAGI in the germline V gene.

The J gene is TRBJ1-4, the V gene TRBV7-9, with D perhaps TRBD1 (5 bases). The CDR3 runs to 14 residues. V dropped 6 bases and J dropped 4 bases, with 12 bases sitting between them. Germline values: CDR1 SEHNR, CDR2 FQNEAQ (reference sequence). CDR3 nucleotides: TGTGCCAGCAGTAAGGGACCTGTTAATGAAAAACTGTTTTTT. Amino acid sequence: CASSKGPVNEKLFF.

This clone was observed a handful of times. J is TRBJ1-4 and V is TRBV6-1, with TRBD1 identical over 12 bases. The CDR3 is 14 residues long. CDR1 is MNHNS and CDR2 is SASEGT in the germline V gene. The J segment lost 7 bases and the V segment lost 3 bases, leaving 0 bases of the junction unmatched. CDR3: CASSEGQGAEKLFF. The CDR3 DNA is TGTGCCAGCAGTGAGGGACAGGGGGCTGAAAAACTGTTTTTT.

V and J are TRBV2 and TRBJ1-5, with TRBD1 matching over 8 bases. This CDR3 is built from 15 residues. The germline V gene has CDR1 SNHLY and CDR2 FYNNEI. V dropped 3 bases and J dropped 5; count of bases not matched to a gene: 6. CDR3 sequence (DNA): TGTGCCAGCAGTGAGTGGGACAGGAGATATCAGCCCCAGCATTTT. Residues: CASSEWDRRYQPQHF.

The genes are TRBV19 and TRBJ1-2; TRBD1 is a possible D gene (5 bases). Per germline, CDR1 LNHDA and CDR2 SQIVND (reference sequence). This CDR3 comprises 14 residues. Trimming removed 5 bases at V and 4 bases at J, with 14 bases between. The chain's CDR3 is CASSPSRQGYGYTF. The CDR3 bases are TGTGCCAGTAGTCCTTCTCGGCAGGGCTATGGCTACACCTTC.

CDR3 sequence reads: CASSLGGKETQYF. CDR3 nucleotide sequence: TGTGCCAGCTCACTCGGGGGGAAAGAGACCCAGTACTTC. The chain uses TRBV18 and TRBJ2-5; 7 nucleotides match TRBD2. The CDR3 spans 13 residues. The germline CDR1 and CDR2 sequences are KGHSH and LQKENI. V shed 4 bases and J 3 bases; nucleotides not matched to a gene: 2. Full variable domain (rest looked up from reference TRBV18 and TRBJ2-5): NAGVMQNPRHLVRRRGQEARLRCSPMKGHSHVYWYRQLPEEGLKFMVYLQKENIIDESGMPKERFSAEFPKEGPSILRIQQVVRGDSAAYFCASSLGGKETQYFGPGTRLLVL.

The rearrangement joins TRBV5-1 to TRBJ2-3; TRBD2 is a possible D gene (6 bases). The CDR3 totals 14 residues. Deletions cut 4 bases from V and 3 bases from J, with 12 bases between. From germline, CDR1 is SGHRS and CDR2 YFSETQ. CDR3 sequence: CASSNQRGTDTQYF. As DNA, the CDR3 is TGCGCCAGCAGCAACCAACGGGGGACAGATACGCAGTATTTT.

The chain recombines TRBV19 with TRBJ2-4; possibly TRBD1 for D (6 bases). Germline CDR1 reads LNHDA; CDR2 reads SQIVND (reference sequence). The germline V and J ends were trimmed by 8 bases and 0 bases, with 23 bases remaining between them. This CDR3 region has 18 residues. CDR3 sequence: CASQGSGQSLLAKNIQYF. The CDR3, as DNA: TGTGCCAGTCAAGGTTCCGGACAGTCCCTCCTAGCCAAAAACATTCAGTACTTC.

This clone was observed a single time. The chain links TRBV19 to TRBJ2-6; TRBD1 aligns across 10 bases. This CDR3 region has 16 residues. CDR1 is LNHDA and CDR2 is SQIVND in the germline V gene (reference sequence). V lost 4 bases and J lost 2; bases outside the gene matches: 2. The chain's CDR3 is CASSTTGGAGANVLTF. As DNA, the CDR3 is TGTGCCAGTAGTACGACAGGGGGCGCTGGGGCCAACGTCCTGACTTTC.

The chain links TRBV7-8 to TRBJ1-1, with D hard to call. The CDR3 extends over 15 amino acids. Trimming removed 5 bases from V and 1 base from J, with 14 bases in between. Germline V gene data show CDR1 as SGHVS and CDR2 as FQNEAQ. Here the CDR3 reads CASSPRTEENTEAFF. The CDR3 nucleotides are TGTGCCAGCAGCCCCCGGACTGAAGAGAACACTGAAGCTTTCTTT.

CDR3 residues: CASAPDRARHYDTGELFF. In nucleotides, the CDR3 is TGTGCTAGTGCCCCGGACAGGGCGCGTCATTATGACACCGGGGAGCTGTTTTTT. This chain connects TRBV12-5 to TRBJ2-2; 8 bases align to TRBD1. CDR1 and CDR2 (germline): LGHNT, FRNRAP. V trimming: 7 bases; J trimming: 3 bases; junction bases outside the gene matches: 16. The CDR3 covers 18 residues.

The chain carries TRBV4-1 and TRBJ2-7; tentatively, D is TRBD1 (7 bases). Trimming pared 0 bases from V and 3 bases from J, leaving 12 bases between. There are 15 residues in the CDR3. Germline V gives CDR1 MGHRA, CDR2 YSYEKL. The CDR3 DNA sequence: TGCGCCAGCAGCCAAGATCGACAGGGAGGCTACGAGCAGTACTTC. It encodes CASSQDRQGGYEQYF.

The V and J genes are TRBV28 and TRBJ1-2; a weak D match, TRBD1 (5 bases). This CDR3 has 14 amino acids. The germline V and J ends were trimmed by 10 bases and 8 bases, with 23 bases remaining between them. CDR1 MDHEN and CDR2 SYDVKM come from the germline V gene. In nucleotides, the CDR3 is TGTGCCATCCACGCCGGGGAAGGGGCATGGGGCTACACCTTC. Translated: CAIHAGEGAWGYTF.

This chain connects TRBV11-3 to TRBJ2-1; D not certain. Trimming removed 1 base from V and 7 bases from J, with 5 bases in between. The CDR3 totals 12 residues. The germline gives CDR1 SGHNT, CDR2 YENEEA. This chain's CDR3 is CASSLVENEQFF. The CDR3 DNA reads as TGTGCCAGCAGCTTAGTAGAAAATGAGCAGTTCTTC.